This T cell receptor beta chain is drawn from a study of blood T cell repertoires in COVID-19. In the authors' workflow: Amplified reference gene primers provided the basis for estimating nucleated cell counts. The protocol was immunoSEQ multiplex PCR, while the TCRdb copy is restricted to in-frame clones and leaves out a portion. V, J and clone size are taken as reported in that table, and D and trimming were inferred from the DNA itself. Among about 270,000 clones listed, approximately 90% were seen once. Germline assignment: CDR1 LGHNT and CDR2 FRNRAP. Trimming removed 5 bases from V and 4 bases from J; junction bases left unmatched: 1. The CDR3 has 13 amino acids. Researchers sorted participants into cohorts using their self-reported clinical history.

The sample comprised PBMCs or T cells enriched from blood (not recorded which). The receptor's source is a man aged 40-49 years who had been exposed to COVID-19. The rearrangement joins TRBV12-5 to TRBJ2-1, with 8 bases identical to TRBD1. Written as DNA, the CDR3 is TGTGCTAGTGGTCGACAGGGGTACAATGAGCAGTTCTTC. Protein: CASGRQGYNEQFF.